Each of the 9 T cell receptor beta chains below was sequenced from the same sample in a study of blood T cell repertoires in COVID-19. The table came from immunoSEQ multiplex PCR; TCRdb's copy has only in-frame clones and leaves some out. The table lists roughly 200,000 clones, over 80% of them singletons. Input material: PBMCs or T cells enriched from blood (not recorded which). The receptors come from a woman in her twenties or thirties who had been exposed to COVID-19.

CDR3 protein: CASSPTRTPDREQVRNEQFF. As DNA, the CDR3 is TGTGCCAGCTCACCAACGAGAACACCTGACAGGGAACAGGTTCGCAATGAGCAGTTCTTC. The V call is TRBV18, the J call TRBJ2-1; 7 bases match TRBD1. Germline CDR1 and CDR2: KGHSH and LQKENI. With 2 bases clipped from V and 6 bases from J, the junction kept 22 bases outside the gene matches. The CDR3 has 20 amino acids.

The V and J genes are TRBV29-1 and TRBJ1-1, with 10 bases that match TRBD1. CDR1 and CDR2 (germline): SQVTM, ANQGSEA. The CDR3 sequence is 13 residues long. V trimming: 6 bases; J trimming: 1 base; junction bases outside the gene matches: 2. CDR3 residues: CSVRTGGNTEAFF. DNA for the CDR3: TGCAGCGTCAGGACAGGGGGGAACACTGAAGCTTTCTTT.

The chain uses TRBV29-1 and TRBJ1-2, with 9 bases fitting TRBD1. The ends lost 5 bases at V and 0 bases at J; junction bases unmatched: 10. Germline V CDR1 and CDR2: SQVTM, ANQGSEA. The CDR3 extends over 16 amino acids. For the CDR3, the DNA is TGCAGCGTTCCCTCGGGACAGGGTTCTGCTAACTATGGCTACACCTTC. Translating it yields CSVPSGQGSANYGYTF.

The CDR3, as DNA: TGTGCCAGTAGTATGGGAGGGTGGGGCACTGAAGCTTTCTTT. Its protein is CASSMGGWGTEAFF. The chain joins TRBV19 to TRBJ1-1, with D unclear. Germline CDR1 reads LNHDA; CDR2 reads SQIVND (reference sequence). V lost 3 bases to trimming and J lost 4 bases, with 12 bases between them. The CDR3 is 14 amino acids.

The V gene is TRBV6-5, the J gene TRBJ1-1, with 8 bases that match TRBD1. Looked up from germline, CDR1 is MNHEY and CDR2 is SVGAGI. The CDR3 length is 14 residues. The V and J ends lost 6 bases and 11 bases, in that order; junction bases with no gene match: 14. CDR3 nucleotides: TGTGCCAGCAGGCTTAACAGGGGGATCGTTACGGCTTTCTTT. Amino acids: CASRLNRGIVTAFF.

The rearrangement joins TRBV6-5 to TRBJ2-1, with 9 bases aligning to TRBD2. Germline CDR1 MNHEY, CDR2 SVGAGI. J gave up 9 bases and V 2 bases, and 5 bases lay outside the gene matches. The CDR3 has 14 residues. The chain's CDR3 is CASSYALAGSEQFF. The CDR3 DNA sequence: TGTGCCAGCAGTTACGCGCTAGCGGGGAGTGAGCAGTTCTTC.

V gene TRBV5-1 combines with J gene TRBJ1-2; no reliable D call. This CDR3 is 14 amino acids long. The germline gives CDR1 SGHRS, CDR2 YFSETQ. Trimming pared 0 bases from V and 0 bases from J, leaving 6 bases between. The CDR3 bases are TGCGCCAGCAGCTTGGTGGAGCCTAACTATGGCTACACCTTC. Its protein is CASSLVEPNYGYTF.

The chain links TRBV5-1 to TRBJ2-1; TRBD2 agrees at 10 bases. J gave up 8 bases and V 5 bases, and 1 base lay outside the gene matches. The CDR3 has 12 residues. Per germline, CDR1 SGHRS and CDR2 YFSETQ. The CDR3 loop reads CASRLAGHEQFF. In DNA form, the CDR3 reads TGCGCCAGCAGACTAGCGGGGCATGAGCAGTTCTTC.

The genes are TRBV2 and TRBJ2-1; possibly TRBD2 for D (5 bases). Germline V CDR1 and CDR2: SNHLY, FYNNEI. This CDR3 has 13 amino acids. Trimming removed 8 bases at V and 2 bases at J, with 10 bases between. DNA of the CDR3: TGTGCCAGCCAATGGGAGACCTACAATGAGCAGTTCTTC. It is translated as CASQWETYNEQFF.